Below are 31 T cell receptor beta chains sequenced from a single sample in a study of regulatory T cells in long-lasting Graves disease. Libraries of TCR beta came from iRepertoire HTBI primers plus Arm-PCR of CDR3 regions. Each CDR3 protein gets one entry after TCRdb re-called the multiplex PCR reads with MiXCR. The table shows about 610,000 distinct CDR3 sequences, with roughly a sixth occurring only once. Time point indicated: newly diagnosed GD, antithyroid drugs for less than 3 months. The TCR library was made from RNA extracted from PBMCs. Separately, the same data were catalogued under a study of T cells in Graves' hyperthyroidism and ophthalmopathy.

The sample in question was peripheral blood mononuclear cells (PBMCs), obtained at new diagnosis, from a patient treated with antithyroid drugs. The receptors here all came from a man younger than 35 with Graves disease.

This clonotype was seen at least ten times. The V gene is TRBV5-5, the J gene TRBJ2-5; the D call may be TRBD1 or TRBD2 (6 bases each). The CDR3 length is 13 residues. Trimming removed 4 bases from V and 7 bases from J, with 14 bases in between. Per germline, CDR1 SGHKS and CDR2 YYEKEE (reference sequence). CDR3 sequence reads: CASSPSGGGTQYF. The CDR3, as DNA: TGTGCCAGCAGCCCCAGCGGAGGGGGGACCCAGTACTTC.

The V gene is TRBV28, the J gene TRBJ2-6; 9 bases fit TRBD1. V was clipped by 5 bases and J by 1 base; unmatched bases: 15. Germline CDR1 reads MDHEN; CDR2 reads SYDVKM. The CDR3 spans 20 residues. In DNA, the CDR3 is TGTGCCAGCAGTGTACTACCGGGACAGGGATATGTATCTGGGGCCAACGTCCTGACTTTC. This sequence encodes CASSVLPGQGYVSGANVLTF.

This chain joins TRBV29-1 and TRBJ1-1, with 7 nucleotides matching TRBD1. The CDR3 extends over 12 amino acids. CDR1 is SQVTM and CDR2 is ANQGSEA in the germline V gene. With 6 bases clipped from V and 0 bases from J, the junction kept 1 base outside the gene matches. CDR3 in DNA: TGCAGCGTCGGACAGGTGAACACTGAAGCTTTCTTT. Translated, it gives CSVGQVNTEAFF.

This clonotype showed up many times. The V gene is TRBV7-6, the J gene TRBJ2-5, with D uncertain. The CDR3 consists of 13 residues. Germline CDR1 and CDR2: SGHVS and FNYEAQ. Between the trimmed V and J ends, which lost 4 bases and 5 bases, there was a span of 11 bases. CDR3 protein: CASSSSRSETQYF. The CDR3 region has the DNA TGTGCCAGCAGCTCTTCTAGATCGGAGACCCAGTACTTC.

On this clonotype itself: This may be a read error: a much more frequent sequence differs by one nucleotide. V is TRBV7-9 and J is TRBJ2-5; 7 bases match TRBD2. The CDR3 contains 18 residues. V trimming: 5 bases; J trimming: 7 bases; junction bases outside the gene matches: 22. Germline values: CDR1 SEHNR, CDR2 FQNEAQ (reference sequence). The DNA of the CDR3 is TGTGCCAGCAGCCCCCTAGCAGGACGAGGGGAGGGTTTAGGGACCCAGTACTTC. Translated, it gives CASSPLAGRGEGLGTQYF. The variable domain in full, completed from reference TRBV7-9 and TRBJ2-5, reads DTGVSQNPRHKITKRGQNVTFRCDPISEHNRLYWYRQTLGQGPEFLTYFQNEAQLEKSRLLSDRFSAERPKGSFSTLEIQRTEQGDSAMYLCASSPLAGRGEGLGTQYFGPGTRLLVL.

This clonotype has just a few counts. The CDR3 DNA reads as TGCGCCAGCAGCGTACCGGGACTAGCGGGAGGGGGGAATGAGCAGTTCTTC. Protein sequence: CASSVPGLAGGGNEQFF. The chain joins TRBV5-1 to TRBJ2-1; 16 positions match TRBD2. The CDR3 is 17 amino acids. The V and J ends lost 4 bases and 7 bases, in that order; junction bases with no gene match: 8. Germline V gene sequence: CDR1 SGHRS, CDR2 YFSETQ.

The rearrangement joins TRBV4-2 to TRBJ2-1; no clear D gene. Between the trimmed V and J ends, which lost 4 bases and 0 bases, there was a span of 13 bases. The germline gives CDR1 LGHNA, CDR2 YNFKEQ. The CDR3 contains 16 residues. CDR3 loop: CASSRAVGSSYNEQFF. Here the CDR3 DNA reads TGTGCCAGCAGCCGGGCTGTGGGCAGCTCCTACAATGAGCAGTTCTTC.

A word on this clonotype: An end of the junction does not agree with germline; a read error may underlie this. The chain uses TRBV2 and TRBJ1-2, with 10 bases fitting TRBD1. CDR1 SNHLY and CDR2 FYNNEI come from the germline V gene. This CDR3 region has 15 residues. The CDR3 reads CAGSQNRQGAFGYTF. In nucleotides, the CDR3 is TGTGCCGGCAGTCAGAATCGACAGGGGGCTTTTGGCTACACCTTC.

This clonotype was observed many times. V usage is TRBV2 and J usage is TRBJ1-5, with D unresolved. V lost 4 bases to trimming and J lost 5 bases, with 12 bases between them. Germline lookup yields CDR1 SNHLY and CDR2 FYNNEI. CDR3 size: 14 residues. Here the CDR3 reads CASSGAARDQPQHF. The CDR3 DNA reads TGTGCCAGCAGTGGGGCAGCGCGCGATCAGCCCCAGCATTTT.

This clonotype was observed a handful of times. The rearrangement uses TRBV27 and TRBJ2-7; D is perhaps TRBD1 (5 bases). Germline V gene lookup returns CDR1 MNHEY and CDR2 SMNVEV (reference sequence). V dropped 0 bases and J dropped 6 bases, with 15 bases sitting between them. This CDR3 is 15 amino acids long. In DNA, the CDR3 is TGTGCCAGCAGTTTATCACAGACAGCCGTCTTCGAGCAGTACTTC. Amino acids: CASSLSQTAVFEQYF.

There are many counts of this clonotype. The chain recombines TRBV27 with TRBJ2-3, with TRBD1 matching over 8 bases. The CDR3 is 16 amino acids. Trimming removed 5 bases from V and 0 bases from J; junction bases left unmatched: 7. Germline lookup yields CDR1 MNHEY and CDR2 SMNVEV (reference sequence). The CDR3 protein is CASSDRGPTSTDTQYF. Written as DNA, the CDR3 is TGTGCCAGCAGTGACAGGGGCCCTACTAGCACAGATACGCAGTATTTT.

This clonotype was counted many times. The chain links TRBV6-5 to TRBJ2-3, with D perhaps TRBD1 or TRBD2 (5 bases each). Trimming took off 0 bases at V and 1 base at J, with 8 bases between the two ends. Germline assignment: CDR1 MNHEY and CDR2 SVGAGI. The CDR3 has 15 residues. CDR3 nucleotide sequence: TGTGCCAGCAGTTACTCCGGGACCGGCACAGATACGCAGTATTTT. It yields the protein CASSYSGTGTDTQYF.

The chain uses TRBV5-1 and TRBJ2-2; possibly TRBD1 for D (5 bases). The CDR3 is 16 amino acids. The V gene's germline CDR1 is SGHRS and CDR2 YFSETQ. V was shortened by 5 bases and J by 1 base, with 15 bases between the two germline ends. The CDR3 loop is CASRQSSRGNTGELFF. The DNA for the CDR3 is TGCGCCAGCAGGCAATCAAGTAGGGGGAACACCGGGGAGCTGTTTTTT.

This clonotype was seen ten or more times. The chain combines TRBV2 with TRBJ1-2; a possible D gene is TRBD1 (6 bases). V was cut by 8 bases and J by 4 bases, with 11 bases left in between. Germline V gene sequence: CDR1 SNHLY, CDR2 FYNNEI. This CDR3 is built from 12 residues. The CDR3 loop is CASGGSLYGYTF. DNA for the CDR3: TGTGCCAGCGGGGGCAGTCTCTATGGCTACACCTTC.

CDR3 amino acids: CASSRLQGDGYTF. Here the CDR3 DNA reads TGTGCCAGTAGTCGCCTACAGGGCGATGGCTACACCTTC. The chain couples TRBV19 to TRBJ1-2; TRBD1 is a possible D gene (6 bases). CDR3 length: 13 amino acids. Germline assignment: CDR1 LNHDA and CDR2 SQIVND (reference sequence). The V end was cut by 5 bases, the J end by 6 bases, with 13 bases between.

This clonotype occurred many times. The rearrangement uses TRBV2 and TRBJ2-4; D is unclear. The germline V and J ends were trimmed by 3 bases and 9 bases, with 15 bases remaining between them. Germline CDR1 reads SNHLY; CDR2 reads FYNNEI. The length of the CDR3 is 14 residues. The CDR3 loop reads CASSDDLVVGIQYF. DNA for the CDR3: TGTGCCAGCAGTGACGATCTAGTTGTCGGCATTCAGTACTTC.

The rearrangement joins TRBV5-5 to TRBJ1-4, with TRBD1 matching 8 bases. V dropped 4 bases and J dropped 7; count of bases not matched to a gene: 6. This CDR3 is 14 amino acids long. Germline V lookup: CDR1 SGHKS, CDR2 YYEKEE (reference sequence). CDR3 protein: CASSLTGVIEKLFF. DNA of the CDR3: TGTGCCAGCAGCCTGACAGGGGTGATTGAAAAACTGTTTTTT.

The V call is TRBV20-1, the J call TRBJ2-7; 9 bases are shared with TRBD2. The junction had 11 bases not matched to a gene; V was cut back by 3 bases and J by 2 bases. The CDR3 sequence is 16 residues long. Germline lookup yields CDR1 DFQATT and CDR2 SNEGSKA (reference sequence). The CDR3 loop reads CSARPSTSGDPYEQYF. Written as DNA, the CDR3 is TGCAGTGCTAGGCCCTCGACTAGCGGCGATCCCTACGAGCAGTACTTC.

The chain joins TRBV6-1 to TRBJ2-7; 10 nucleotides agree with TRBD2. The CDR3 extends over 17 amino acids. Germline lookup yields CDR1 MNHNS and CDR2 SASEGT. Germline trimming cut 7 bases from V and 6 bases from J; bases unmatched to any gene: 18. Here the CDR3 DNA reads TGTGCCAGCACAAAGAGGGCTAGCGGGAGCCCCGGGACCGAGCAGTACTTC. Its translation is CASTKRASGSPGTEQYF.

This clonotype was seen ten or more times. The germline gene is not matched at one end of the junction; a read error may be the cause. The V and J genes are TRBV5-1 and TRBJ2-7, with TRBD1 matching over 9 bases. This CDR3 contains 15 residues. The V gene's germline CDR1 is SGHRS and CDR2 YFSETQ. CDR3 loop: CASSLPGQGSYEQYF. DNA of the CDR3: TGTGCCAGCAGTCTTCCGGGACAGGGATCCTACGAGCAGTACTTC.

The V and J genes are TRBV12-3 or TRBV12-4 and TRBJ1-5, with TRBD1 as a possible D gene (6 bases). The CDR3 length is 13 residues. With 3 bases removed from V and 5 bases from J, the gap between germline ends came to 8 bases. CDR3 protein: CASSFNRDQPQHF. The CDR3, as DNA: TGTGCCAGCAGTTTCAACAGGGATCAGCCCCAGCATTTT.

In regard to this clonotype: A much bigger clone sits one base away, suggesting this may be a read error. This chain uses TRBV7-9 with TRBJ2-4, with 8 bases identical to TRBD2. The assigned J gene may be wrong: the sequence end matches TRBJ2-5 better. Germline V gene lookup returns CDR1 SEHNR and CDR2 FQNEAQ (reference sequence). This CDR3 region has 15 residues. The CDR3 sequence is CASSLASGNRETQYF. In nucleotides, the CDR3 is TGTGCCAGCAGCTTAGCTAGCGGGAACCGGGAGACCCAGTACTTC.

This clonotype was found a few times. CDR3 amino acids: CASRPAGGPGSEQFF. For the CDR3, the DNA is TGCGCCAGCAGACCAGCGGGAGGGCCCGGAAGTGAGCAGTTCTTC. V usage is TRBV5-1 and J usage is TRBJ2-1, with 10 bases aligning to TRBD2. Germline V CDR1 and CDR2: SGHRS, YFSETQ. This CDR3 region has 15 residues. V shed 5 bases and J 9 bases; nucleotides not matched to a gene: 11.

This chain links TRBV2 with TRBJ2-7; TRBD1 matches at 8 bases. This CDR3 region has 16 residues. V lost 6 bases, J lost 6 bases, and 16 bases stayed unmatched. Germline CDR1 and CDR2: SNHLY and FYNNEI. The CDR3 sequence is CASSVTGALGPSEQYF. The CDR3 nucleotides are TGTGCCAGCAGCGTGACAGGGGCACTTGGTCCCTCCGAGCAGTACTTC.

This clonotype was seen repeatedly, ten times or more. V gene TRBV7-2 combines with J gene TRBJ2-1; 11 bases match TRBD2. Germline CDR1 reads SGHTA; CDR2 reads FQGNSA. J was trimmed by 1 base and V by 3 bases; bases with no gene match: 2. The CDR3 covers 16 residues. DNA for the CDR3: TGTGCCAGCAGCTTCCGACTAGCGGGATCCTACAATGAGCAGTTCTTC. This gives the protein CASSFRLAGSYNEQFF.

This clonotype was picked up a small number of times. The V call is TRBV15, the J call TRBJ2-2; D possibly matches TRBD1 or TRBD2 (5 bases each). V lost 0 bases and J 6 bases, leaving 8 bases between the germline ends. From germline, CDR1 is LNHNV and CDR2 YYDKDF (reference sequence). The CDR3 runs 14 residues. The CDR3 loop is CATSRDLGAGELFF. The CDR3 DNA sequence: TGTGCCACCAGCAGAGATTTGGGGGCCGGGGAGCTGTTTTTT.

On this clonotype itself: A much larger clone lies one base from this, so it may be a read error. This chain connects TRBV27 to TRBJ2-1; 12 nucleotides agree with TRBD2. This CDR3 contains 20 residues. J lost 3 bases, V lost 5 bases, and 17 bases had no gene match. The germline V gene encodes CDR1 MNHEY and CDR2 SMNVEV (reference sequence). The CDR3 here is CASSITGTSGLFGRYNEQFF. The CDR3 DNA follows: TGTGCCAGCAGTATAACCGGGACTAGCGGGTTGTTCGGCCGCTACAATGAGCAGTTCTTC.

This clonotype was seen repeatedly, ten times or more. One end of the junction fails to match germline, which may point to a read error. The chain is built from TRBV5-1 and TRBJ2-3; TRBD2 aligns across 10 bases. The CDR3 runs to 15 residues. CDR1 is SGHRS and CDR2 is YFSETQ in the germline V gene. The CDR3 loop reads CASSQTSGSTDTQYF. The DNA for the CDR3 is TGTGCCAGCAGCCAGACTAGCGGGAGCACAGATACGCAGTATTTT.

This clonotype was counted many times. The chain combines TRBV6-5 with TRBJ2-3, with 9 bases aligning to TRBD1. The germline gives CDR1 MNHEY, CDR2 SVGAGI. V dropped 6 bases and J dropped 0; count of bases not matched to a gene: 4. CDR3 size: 15 residues. The CDR3 loop reads CASSYRGQSTDTQYF. The DNA of the CDR3 is TGTGCCAGCAGCTACAGGGGGCAGAGCACAGATACGCAGTATTTT.

J is TRBJ1-2 and V is TRBV4-1; possibly TRBD1 for D (6 bases). Trimming left V 0 bases short and J 8 bases short, with 16 bases between. CDR1 and CDR2 (germline): MGHRA, YSYEKL. The CDR3 length is 15 residues. The CDR3: CASSQDWGGRSGYTF. The CDR3 coding sequence is TGCGCCAGCAGCCAAGATTGGGGGGGCAGGAGCGGCTACACCTTC.

In this sample, this clonotype turned up a few times. The genes are TRBV5-1 and TRBJ1-1; unclear D gene. This CDR3 is 14 amino acids long. Germline V lookup: CDR1 SGHRS, CDR2 YFSETQ. V lost 5 bases to trimming and J lost 0 bases, with 11 bases between them. The CDR3 DNA reads TGCGCCAGCAGGGGGATTGAGATGAACACTGAAGCTTTCTTT. Protein sequence: CASRGIEMNTEAFF.